This T cell receptor beta chain originates from a study of graft-versus-host responses after intestinal transplantation. Sequenced by immunoSEQ multiplex PCR; TCRdb stores in-frame clones only, minus some. The profile covers some 130,000 clones, with approximately 92% appearing a single time and about 0.11% taken by the ten largest. Concerning this clone itself: Its antigen remains unidentified.

The CDR3 is made up of 12 amino acids. Trimming took off 2 bases at V and 7 bases at J, with 10 bases between the two ends. Germline CDR1 SGHRS, CDR2 YFSETQ. V and J are TRBV5-1 and TRBJ2-7; D might be TRBD1 or TRBD2, each matching 6 bases. The sequences come from unstimulated CD4+ T cells sorted from spleen or lymph node cells, collected before intestinal transplant. The receptor was derived from a human donor who received an intestinal transplant. DNA of the CDR3: TGCGCCAGCAGCTTTATAGGGGGGGAGCAGTACTTC. Protein sequence: CASSFIGGEQYF.